One and the same sample provided the 30 T cell receptor beta chains below, sequenced in a study of beta chain features in type 1 diabetes. The investigators reverse transcribed all of the isolated RNA, so they sequenced expressed TCRB transcripts. Clones were sequenced by immunoSEQ multiplex PCR, and TCRdb holds only the in-frame ones, with some missing. Seen here are 900,000 or so clones, roughly 15% observed once, and the top ten hold around 0.02%. Sequencing input: naive CD4+ T cells from blood. All receptors derive from a woman aged 18 to 35 in good health.

The chain couples TRBV11-3 to TRBJ2-2; 7 bases are shared with TRBD1. V shed 4 bases, J shed 5 bases, and the junction held 4 bases outside the gene matches. The CDR3 totals 14 residues. Germline CDR1 and CDR2: SGHNT and YENEEA. CDR3 bases: TGTGCCAGCAGCTCAGACAGGGCTACCGGGGAGCTGTTTTTT. The encoded protein is CASSSDRATGELFF.

The chain combines TRBV7-8 with TRBJ2-2, with 7 bases matching TRBD2. The CDR3 extends over 15 amino acids. V shed 1 base and J 5 bases; nucleotides not matched to a gene: 4. The germline CDR1 and CDR2 sequences are SGHVS and FQNEAQ. Here the CDR3 reads CASSLVLSGTGELFF. The CDR3 DNA is TGTGCCAGCAGCTTAGTTCTTAGCGGGACCGGGGAGCTGTTTTTT.

The rearrangement links TRBV7-8 to TRBJ2-7; D is possibly TRBD2 (6 bases). The CDR3 sequence is 15 residues long. In germline, CDR1 is SGHVS, CDR2 FQNEAQ. V lost 2 bases and J 3 bases, leaving 14 bases between the germline ends. CDR3 amino acids: CASSLRGGTHYEQYF. The CDR3 DNA reads TGTGCCAGCAGCTTAAGAGGCGGGACGCACTACGAGCAGTACTTC.

V and J are TRBV5-6 and TRBJ2-2, with 7 bases that match TRBD1. From germline, CDR1 is SGHDT and CDR2 YYEEEE. V lost 4 bases, J lost 6 bases, and 21 bases stayed unmatched. There are 19 residues in the CDR3. The CDR3 nucleotides read TGTGCCAGCAGCCCCACAAAAAGCTCCGGGACAGTCAAACCCGGGGAGCTGTTTTTT. Amino acids: CASSPTKSSGTVKPGELFF.

This clone has only a few counts. Other DNA sequences of this sample code for an identical CDR3. CDR3 sequence: CASSMIGYEQYF. The CDR3 region has the DNA TGTGCCAGTAGTATGATCGGCTACGAGCAGTACTTC. The rearrangement uses TRBV19 and TRBJ2-7; no firm D call. V was trimmed by 3 bases and J by 3 bases, leaving 6 bases between them. This CDR3 is 12 amino acids long. CDR1 is LNHDA, CDR2 SQIVND, per germline (reference sequence).

This chain links TRBV19 with TRBJ1-2; D might be TRBD1 (5 bases). Trimming took off 4 bases at V and 4 bases at J, with 22 bases between the two ends. Germline-derived CDR1 and CDR2 are LNHDA and SQIVND (reference sequence). The CDR3 has 17 residues. CDR3 coding DNA: TGTGCCAGTAGTACCCCTACGGCCAGCGCTCAGGGCTATGGCTACACCTTC. Encoded protein: CASSTPTASAQGYGYTF.

The chain carries TRBV18 and TRBJ2-6; 7 bases align to TRBD1. CDR3 length equals 17 residues. V trimming: 1 base; J trimming: 1 base; junction bases outside the gene matches: 4. CDR1 and CDR2 (germline): KGHSH, LQKENI. CDR3 nucleotides: TGTGCCAGCTCACCACAGGGGGCCATATCTGGGGCCAACGTCCTGACTTTC. Translating gives CASSPQGAISGANVLTF.

This sequence joins TRBV7-2 and TRBJ2-7; D remains ambiguous. V lost 5 bases and J 0 bases, leaving 20 bases between the germline ends. This CDR3 has 17 residues. Germline CDR1 reads SGHTA; CDR2 reads FQGNSA. The CDR3: CASSPHGHWGSSYEQYF. In nucleotides, the CDR3 is TGTGCCAGCAGCCCGCACGGGCACTGGGGTAGCTCCTACGAGCAGTACTTC.

The rearrangement uses TRBV10-3 and TRBJ2-2; D is ambiguous. The germline CDR1 and CDR2 sequences are ENHRY and SYGVKD. V dropped 4 bases and J dropped 0 bases, with 12 bases sitting between them. The CDR3 length is 16 residues. The CDR3 protein is CAISARALSNTGELFF. CDR3 DNA: TGTGCCATCAGTGCTCGAGCACTCTCGAACACCGGGGAGCTGTTTTTT.

The gene calls are TRBV9 and TRBJ1-2, with D perhaps matching TRBD1 (5 bases). Trimming removed 2 bases at V and 4 bases at J, with 12 bases between. The CDR3 totals 14 residues. Germline CDR1 SGDLS, CDR2 YYNGEE. The CDR3 region is CASSVAEGVYGYTF. The CDR3, as DNA: TGTGCCAGCAGCGTCGCCGAAGGGGTCTATGGCTACACCTTC.

This clone appeared a few times. This chain links TRBV7-8 with TRBJ2-7; TRBD2 agrees at 9 bases. The CDR3 consists of 15 residues. In germline, CDR1 is SGHVS, CDR2 FQNEAQ. V dropped 4 bases and J dropped 4; count of bases not matched to a gene: 8. CDR3 in amino acids: CASSSPASGKYEQYF. CDR3 DNA sequence: TGTGCCAGCAGCTCGCCGGCTAGCGGGAAATACGAGCAGTACTTC.

Comments on this clone: This same CDR3 is encoded by further DNA sequences in the sample. The V gene is TRBV7-2, the J gene TRBJ1-5; no clear D gene. The CDR3 loop spans 12 amino acids. Germline loops: CDR1 SGHTA, CDR2 FQGNSA. The ends were cut back, 1 base at V and 7 bases at J, with 5 bases in the middle. The CDR3 region is CASSLGRQPQHF. The DNA for the CDR3 is TGTGCCAGCAGCTTAGGGCGGCAGCCCCAGCATTTT. The full variable domain, its missing parts supplied by reference TRBV7-2 and TRBJ1-5, is GAGVSQSPSNKVTEKGKDVELRCDPISGHTALYWYRQSLGQGLEFLIYFQGNSAPDKSGLPSDRFSAERTGGSVSTLTIQRTQQEDSAVYLCASSLGRQPQHFGDGTRLSIL.

This clone showed up just a few times. This chain uses TRBV13 with TRBJ2-1; D is uncertain. CDR3 length equals 15 residues. Trimming took 5 bases from V and 0 from J, leaving 11 bases between them. From germline, CDR1 is PRHDT and CDR2 FYEKMQ (reference sequence). The CDR3 DNA sequence: TGTGCCAGCAGCCAAGTCGGGCGCTCCTACAATGAGCAGTTCTTC. Its translation is CASSQVGRSYNEQFF.

V and J are TRBV18 and TRBJ2-4, with D unclear. CDR3 length: 16 residues. V gave up 1 base and J gave up 0 bases, with 10 bases separating them. Germline assignment: CDR1 KGHSH and CDR2 LQKENI. The CDR3 sequence is CASSPRARVAKNIQYF. The CDR3 DNA is TGTGCCAGCTCACCACGGGCTCGGGTAGCCAAAAACATTCAGTACTTC.

The V call is TRBV7-2, the J call TRBJ2-7; perhaps D is TRBD1 or TRBD2 (5 bases each). CDR1 and CDR2 from the germline V gene are SGHTA and FQGNSA. This CDR3 is 14 amino acids long. Trimming left V 5 bases short and J 2 bases short, with 13 bases between. This CDR3 is CASSPGRGTYEQYF. CDR3 nucleotide sequence: TGTGCCAGCAGCCCGGGACGGGGAACCTACGAGCAGTACTTC.

J is TRBJ2-7 and V is TRBV18; 9 bases fit TRBD2. V was pared by 3 bases and J by 2 bases, with 5 bases of the junction left unmatched. Germline V gives CDR1 KGHSH, CDR2 LQKENI. The CDR3 totals 15 residues. CDR3 in amino acids: CASSPVPSGTYEQYF. DNA for the CDR3: TGTGCCAGCTCACCCGTTCCTAGCGGGACCTACGAGCAGTACTTC.

In this sample, this clone turned up a few times. The chain combines TRBV6-1 with TRBJ2-5; 7 bases agree with TRBD1. This CDR3 region has 15 residues. Germline V lookup: CDR1 MNHNS, CDR2 SASEGT. Trimming took 4 bases from V and 5 from J; bases not matched to a gene: 10. DNA for the CDR3: TGTGCCAGCAGTGGGACAACAGGGGTTAGGGAGACCCAGTACTTC. It codes for CASSGTTGVRETQYF.

This clone came up a few times. The V gene is TRBV11-2, the J gene TRBJ2-1, with TRBD2 identical over 11 bases. V was pared by 5 bases and J by 5 bases, with 5 bases of the junction left unmatched. The CDR3 spans 15 residues. Germline V gives CDR1 SGHAT, CDR2 FQNNGV. This CDR3 is CASSRPGLADNEQFF. CDR3 nucleotide sequence: TGTGCCAGCAGCCGGCCGGGACTAGCGGACAATGAGCAGTTCTTC.

This chain uses TRBV5-1 with TRBJ1-4; no definite D call. Between the trimmed V and J ends, which lost 2 bases and 0 bases, there was a span of 8 bases. This CDR3 region has 15 residues. Per the germline V gene, CDR1 is SGHRS and CDR2 is YFSETQ. The CDR3 protein is CASSLTGTTNEKLFF. For the CDR3, the DNA is TGCGCCAGCAGCTTAACCGGGACAACTAATGAAAAACTGTTTTTT.

This clone was recorded a few times. The V gene is TRBV5-4, the J gene TRBJ1-3, with D possibly TRBD1 on 5 matching bases. Germline CDR1 is SGHNT and CDR2 is YYREEE (reference sequence). Trimming removed 4 bases at V and 1 base at J, with 15 bases between. The CDR3 is 16 residues long. The DNA for the CDR3 is TGTGCCAGCAGCGAGGTTGGGGGATTATCTGGAAACACCATATATTTT. Its protein is CASSEVGGLSGNTIYF.

This clone was seen a few times. The CDR3 protein is CASSFTGLPTEAFF. CDR3 in DNA: TGTGCCAGCAGTTTCACAGGGTTGCCGACTGAAGCTTTCTTT. This chain links TRBV6-1 with TRBJ1-1; tentatively, D is TRBD1 (6 bases). Trimming removed 5 bases at V and 5 bases at J, with 15 bases between. The CDR3 consists of 14 residues. CDR1 and CDR2 (germline): MNHNS, SASEGT.

V usage is TRBV28 and J usage is TRBJ2-7; possibly TRBD2 for D (5 bases). The CDR3 contains 14 residues. Germline CDR1 reads MDHEN; CDR2 reads SYDVKM. V lost 7 bases and J lost 0, with 13 bases in between. The CDR3 DNA sequence: TGTGCCAGCACCAACCCCGCGGGCTCCTACGAGCAGTACTTC. Amino acid sequence: CASTNPAGSYEQYF.

V usage is TRBV13 and J usage is TRBJ2-7, with a weak D call TRBD1 (6 bases). Germline CDR1 and CDR2: PRHDT and FYEKMQ (reference sequence). Trimming removed 5 bases from V and 7 bases from J, with 18 bases in between. CDR3 size: 14 residues. Written as DNA, the CDR3 is TGTGCCAGCAGCCGGACATACTCAGGGGCAGAGCAGTACTTC. This sequence encodes CASSRTYSGAEQYF.

This clone was seen a few times. This rearrangement joins TRBV19 to TRBJ2-3, with 9 bases fitting TRBD1. V shed 9 bases, J shed 3 bases, and the junction held 4 bases outside the gene matches. This CDR3 contains 13 residues. Germline V gene data show CDR1 as LNHDA and CDR2 as SQIVND (reference sequence). CDR3 amino acids: CASRGTGTDTQYF. The CDR3 DNA reads as TGTGCCAGCCGCGGGACAGGGACAGATACGCAGTATTTT.

This clone has more than one count but fewer than ten. The rearrangement links TRBV7-2 to TRBJ2-7, with a possible D match to TRBD2 (5 bases). V shed 5 bases and J shed 1 base, with 12 bases lying between them. This CDR3 region has 14 residues. The germline CDR1 and CDR2 sequences are SGHTA and FQGNSA. The CDR3 nucleotides are TGTGCCAGCAGCCACCGGGAACGTTCCTACGAGCAGTACTTC. It codes for CASSHRERSYEQYF. Complete variable domain (other parts from reference TRBV7-2 and TRBJ2-7): GAGVSQSPSNKVTEKGKDVELRCDPISGHTALYWYRQSLGQGLEFLIYFQGNSAPDKSGLPSDRFSAERTGGSVSTLTIQRTQQEDSAVYLCASSHRERSYEQYFGPGTRLTVT.

This clone was observed a handful of times. J is TRBJ1-5 and V is TRBV19, with 8 bases matching TRBD1. This CDR3 region has 14 residues. Germline CDR1 and CDR2: LNHDA and SQIVND (reference sequence). J gave up 6 bases and V 7 bases, and 8 bases lay outside the gene matches. The chain's CDR3 is CASKGQGAFQPQHF. The CDR3 nucleotides read TGTGCCAGTAAGGGTCAGGGGGCATTTCAGCCCCAGCATTTT. Together with reference TRBV19 and TRBJ1-5, the CDR3 gives the full variable domain: DGGITQSPKYLFRKEGQNVTLSCEQNLNHDAMYWYRQDPGQGLRLIYYSQIVNDFQKGDIAEGYSVSREKKESFPLTVTSAQKNPTAFYLCASKGQGAFQPQHFGDGTRLSIL.

This clone was seen a few times. The J gene is TRBJ1-5, the V gene TRBV28, with D maybe TRBD1 (6 bases). This CDR3 region has 16 residues. Germline lookup yields CDR1 MDHEN and CDR2 SYDVKM. V lost 4 bases to trimming and J lost 5 bases, with 18 bases between them. CDR3 in DNA: TGTGCCAGCAGTTCCCGGGGAAGACAGGCAGATCAGCCCCAGCATTTT. This sequence encodes CASSSRGRQADQPQHF.

This clone has more than one count but fewer than ten. For the CDR3, the DNA is TGCGCCAGCAGCCTGCTAGGACAGACCTACGAGCAGTACTTC. Translation gives CASSLLGQTYEQYF. The chain employs TRBV5-1 and TRBJ2-7, with D possibly being TRBD1 (6 bases). CDR1 SGHRS and CDR2 YFSETQ come from the germline V gene. Trimming removed 4 bases at V and 2 bases at J, with 13 bases between. CDR3 length: 14 residues.

V usage is TRBV2 and J usage is TRBJ2-5; D perhaps matches TRBD1 (6 bases). This CDR3 has 13 residues. CDR1 is SNHLY and CDR2 is FYNNEI in the germline V gene. V was shortened by 7 bases and J by 4 bases, with 13 bases between the two germline ends. The DNA of the CDR3 is TGTGCCAGCAACAGGGATGGAAGAGAGACCCAGTACTTC. Translation: CASNRDGRETQYF. The whole variable domain, remainder taken from reference TRBV2 and TRBJ2-5, is EPEVTQTPSHQVTQMGQEVILRCVPISNHLYFYWYRQILGQKVEFLVSFYNNEISEKSEIFDDQFSVERPDGSNFTLKIRSTKLEDSAMYFCASNRDGRETQYFGPGTRLLVL.

This clone has only a few counts. The chain is built from TRBV7-8 and TRBJ2-1; TRBD2 is a possible D gene (6 bases). The CDR3 is 16 residues long. Trimming cost V 0 bases and J 4 bases, with 13 bases left between them. The germline V gene encodes CDR1 SGHVS and CDR2 FQNEAQ. The CDR3 protein is CASSLARLALYNEQFF. The CDR3 coding sequence is TGTGCCAGCAGCTTAGCGAGGCTAGCGTTGTACAATGAGCAGTTCTTC.